The 10 T cell receptor beta chains listed next were all sequenced from one sample in a study of control samples from healthy donors and cancer patients. The table came from immunoSEQ multiplex PCR; TCRdb's copy has only in-frame clones and leaves some out. This sample has 150,000 to 200,000 clones, with roughly 88% found just once. Sequencing was carried out using blood. Source of these receptors: a man aged 18-30 years in good health.

This chain joins TRBV5-1 and TRBJ1-1; D gene uncertain. V shed 0 bases and J shed 1 base, with 13 bases lying between them. The CDR3 has 16 amino acids. Germline CDR1 SGHRS, CDR2 YFSETQ. CDR3 in amino acids: CASSLASGVWNTEAFF. As DNA, the CDR3 is TGCGCCAGCAGCTTGGCGTCGGGCGTGTGGAACACTGAAGCTTTCTTT.

This clone has just one count. The V gene is TRBV7-2, the J gene TRBJ1-2; D is unresolved. The V end was cut by 2 bases, the J end by 8 bases, with 24 bases between. The CDR3 length is 17 residues. Germline lookup yields CDR1 SGHTA and CDR2 FQGNSA. CDR3 coding DNA: TGTGCCAGCAGCTTATTACGCGTGATCAGGACCAGGACGGGCTACACCTTC. Encoded protein: CASSLLRVIRTRTGYTF.

The V gene is TRBV12-3 or TRBV12-4, the J gene TRBJ2-5; D unclear. The CDR3 has 13 residues. Trimming shortened V by 8 bases and J by 2 bases, and 12 bases separated the two germline ends. The CDR3 region is CASVHQLQETQYF. The DNA for the CDR3 is TGTGCCAGCGTACATCAACTACAAGAGACCCAGTACTTC.

The rearrangement joins TRBV5-6 to TRBJ1-1, with D possibly matching TRBD1 (5 bases). Germline V gene sequence: CDR1 SGHDT, CDR2 YYEEEE. The V gene lost 1 base and the J gene lost 3 bases, with 16 bases spanning the gap. The CDR3 covers 16 residues. Here the CDR3 reads CASSLIGKGIYTEAFF. CDR3 DNA sequence: TGTGCCAGCAGCTTGATCGGGAAGGGGATTTACACTGAAGCTTTCTTT. The full variable domain, with the rest looked up from reference TRBV5-6 and TRBJ1-1, is DAGVTQSPTHLIKTRGQQVTLRCSPKSGHDTVSWYQQALGQGPQFIFQYYEEEERQRGNFPDRFSGHQFPNYSSELNVNALLLGDSALYLCASSLIGKGIYTEAFFGQGTRLTVV.

The chain carries TRBV28 and TRBJ2-5, with a weak D call TRBD2 (6 bases). CDR3 length equals 14 residues. Germline CDR1 reads MDHEN; CDR2 reads SYDVKM. Trimming removed 4 bases at V and 4 bases at J, with 13 bases between. CDR3 in amino acids: CASSSSRDSETQYF. The CDR3 DNA sequence: TGTGCCAGCAGTTCTTCCCGGGACTCAGAGACCCAGTACTTC.

This clone was detected a few times. The rearrangement links TRBV2 to TRBJ1-5; D remains ambiguous. The CDR3 spans 14 residues. Looked up from germline, CDR1 is SNHLY and CDR2 is FYNNEI. Trimming removed 5 bases from V and 8 bases from J, with 16 bases in between. CDR3: CASSPKSVVEPQHF. CDR3 nucleotide sequence: TGTGCCAGCAGTCCTAAATCGGTAGTGGAGCCCCAGCATTTT.

The V gene is TRBV5-4, the J gene TRBJ1-2; no definite D call. This CDR3 region has 14 residues. Trimming removed 1 base at V and 4 bases at J, with 11 bases between. The V gene's germline CDR1 is SGHNT and CDR2 YYREEE (reference sequence). CDR3 sequence (DNA): TGTGCCAGCAGCTTGAGGGAGGTTTCCTATGGCTACACCTTC. Translated, it gives CASSLREVSYGYTF. The full variable domain, with the rest looked up from reference TRBV5-4 and TRBJ1-2, is ETGVTQSPTHLIKTRGQQVTLRCSSQSGHNTVSWYQQALGQGPQFIFQYYREEENGRGNFPPRFSGLQFPNYSSELNVNALELDDSALYLCASSLREVSYGYTFGSGTRLTVV.

The chain joins TRBV3-1 (or the pseudogene TRBV3-2) to TRBJ1-6, with unresolved D. Germline assignment: CDR1 LGHDT and CDR2 YNNKEL (reference sequence). The CDR3 spans 19 residues. V lost 3 bases and J 0 bases, leaving 18 bases between the germline ends. CDR3 nucleotides: TGTGCCAGCAGCCACCCCAGGTGGGCCCCAAGCTCCTATAATTCACCCCTCCACTTT. The encoded protein is CASSHPRWAPSSYNSPLHF.

The CDR3 DNA reads TGTGCCAGCAGCTTAGGGGGCGCTTGGGCAGAGACCCAGTACTTC. This encodes CASSLGGAWAETQYF. This chain joins TRBV7-2 and TRBJ2-5; TRBD1 is a possible D gene (5 bases). This CDR3 has 15 residues. Germline V gives CDR1 SGHTA, CDR2 FQGNSA. V was shortened by 1 base and J by 4 bases, with 13 bases between the two germline ends.

This clone was seen only once. The gene calls are TRBV18 and TRBJ1-5; D is possibly TRBD1 (5 bases). Germline CDR1 and CDR2: KGHSH and LQKENI. Trimming left V 5 bases short and J 3 bases short, with 20 bases between. The CDR3 runs to 17 residues. CDR3 sequence: CASSSTSTAMNNQPQHF. CDR3 sequence (DNA): TGTGCCAGCTCATCCACTTCGACAGCGATGAACAATCAGCCCCAGCATTTT.